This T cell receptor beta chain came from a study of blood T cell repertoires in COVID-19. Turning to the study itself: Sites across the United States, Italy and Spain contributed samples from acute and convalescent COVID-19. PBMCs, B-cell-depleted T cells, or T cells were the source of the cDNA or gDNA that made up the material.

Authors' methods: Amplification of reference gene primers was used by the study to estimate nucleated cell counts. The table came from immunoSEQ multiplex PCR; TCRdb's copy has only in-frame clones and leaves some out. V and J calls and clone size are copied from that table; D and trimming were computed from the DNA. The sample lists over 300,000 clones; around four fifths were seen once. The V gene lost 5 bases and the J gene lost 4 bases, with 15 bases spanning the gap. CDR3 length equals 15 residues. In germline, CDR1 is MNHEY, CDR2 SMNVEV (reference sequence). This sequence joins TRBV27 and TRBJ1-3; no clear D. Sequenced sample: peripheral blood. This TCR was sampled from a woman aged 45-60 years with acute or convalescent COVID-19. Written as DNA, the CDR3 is TGTGCCAGCAGTCCCGGCGGGCTCGAAGGAAACACCATATATTTT. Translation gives CASSPGGLEGNTIYF.